A selection of T cell receptor beta chains follows, all from one sample in a study of OX40 agonist ivuxolimab in advanced cancers. Method: immunoSEQ multiplex PCR; TCRdb's copy keeps in-frame clones and lacks some. The repertoire holds approximately 130,000 clones, about 92% seen once, with more than 0.8% in the top ten. The sample in question was CD4+ or CD8+ T cells sorted from blood, obtained in a trial of the OX40 agonist ivuxolimab. Receptors originate from an adult with an advanced solid tumor such as melanoma, head and neck, liver or kidney cancer. The CDR3 runs from the conserved cysteine through the conserved F or W. A D gene is named only where the DNA matches it firmly. The size field is filled for only some rows; it gives once, few, many or a size class.

size	J	D	V	CDR3	DNA
NA	TRBJ2-3	TRBD1	TRBV11-3	CASSLASGTGGSDTQYF	TGTGCCAGCAGCTTAGCTTCCGGGACAGGGGGCTCAGATACGCAGTATTTT
NA	TRBJ1-1	NA	TRBV4-1	CASRGRDTEAFF	TGCGCCAGCAGGGGGCGGGACACTGAAGCTTTCTTT
NA	TRBJ2-1	TRBD2	TRBV5-1	CASSLSGGAGNEQFF	TGCGCCAGCAGCTTGAGCGGGGGGGCCGGTAATGAGCAGTTCTTC
NA	TRBJ1-1	NA	TRBV10-1	CASRSDLNTEAFF	TGCGCCAGCAGGTCAGACCTTAACACTGAAGCTTTCTTT
NA	TRBJ1-1	NA	TRBV7-9	CASSLNFEGNAFF	TGTGCCAGCAGCTTAAATTTTGAGGGGAACGCTTTCTTT
once	TRBJ2-1	TRBD1	TRBV29-1	CSVDFEGAKQFF	TGCAGCGTTGATTTTGAGGGGGCCAAGCAGTTCTTC
NA	TRBJ2-7	NA	TRBV18	CASSPRAGTASGEQYF	TGTGCCAGCTCACCAAGGGCCGGGACGGCCTCCGGCGAGCAGTACTTC
NA	TRBJ1-1	NA	TRBV5-4	CASSLSLASPVAFF	TGTGCCAGCAGCTTGAGTCTGGCCTCGCCGGTTGCTTTCTTT
NA	TRBJ2-1	NA	TRBV11-3	CASSLGLRTDSYNEQFF	TGTGCCAGCAGCTTAGGATTAAGGACGGATAGTTACAATGAGCAGTTCTTC
NA	TRBJ1-4	NA	TRBV5-1	CASSGGHPNNEKLFF	TGCGCCAGCAGCGGGGGCCATCCTAATAATGAAAAACTGTTTTTT
NA	TRBJ2-7	TRBD1	TRBV19	CASSRAGQGYEQYF	TGTGCCAGTAGTAGGGCCGGACAGGGATACGAGCAGTACTTC
NA	TRBJ2-7	NA	TRBV19	CASSLRERSFYEQYF	TGTGCCAGTAGCCTTAGGGAGCGGTCGTTTTACGAGCAGTACTTC
NA	TRBJ2-7	NA	TRBV19	CASSISGVTGSYEQYF	TGTGCCAGTAGTATAAGTGGGGTGACAGGCAGCTACGAGCAGTACTTC
few	TRBJ1-1	NA	TRBV13	CASSSGDRNTEAFF	TGTGCCAGCAGCTCAGGGGACCGGAACACTGAAGCTTTCTTT
NA	TRBJ1-5	NA	TRBV6-1	CASRGQNNQPQHF	TGTGCCAGCAGGGGGCAGAATAATCAGCCCCAGCATTTT
NA	TRBJ1-2	NA	TRBV7-2	CASSSIIGRTANYGYTF	TGTGCCAGCAGCTCAATTATCGGACGAACAGCTAACTATGGCTACACCTTC
NA	TRBJ2-3	NA	TRBV6-5	CASRRGGSTDTQYF	TGTGCCAGCAGAAGGGGGGGGAGCACAGATACGCAGTATTTT